Listed below are T cell receptor beta chains from one sample, sequenced in a study of blood T cells in healthy people across ages. TCRdb re-derived calls from the 5' RACE reads in MiXCR, one entry per CDR3 protein. Of around 1,000,000 distinct CDR3 sequences in the sample, almost 25% were seen once. This same sample was also part of a study on T cells of mothers and their children.

Source material: blood. The receptors come from a girl aged 2 to 10 in good health. Each CDR3 is given with its conserved first and last residue. The D gene is left open where the match is weak. Not all rows give a size; the values are once, few, many and, for expanded clones, a class.

clone size: few; V gene: TRBV29-1; D gene: .; J gene: TRBJ1-1; CDR3 DNA: TGCAGCGTTGTTCCGAACACTGAAGCTTTCTTT; CDR3 protein: CSVVPNTEAFF
clone size: few; V gene: TRBV6-6; D gene: .; J gene: TRBJ1-2; CDR3 DNA: TGTGCCAGCAGCACCACGCCCACAGGGAGAAATTATGGCTACACCTTC; CDR3 protein: CASSTTPTGRNYGYTF
clone size: many; V gene: TRBV18; D gene: .; J gene: TRBJ1-4; CDR3 DNA: TGTGCCAGCTCACCACAGGGGTCTAATGAAAAACTGTTTTTT; CDR3 protein: CASSPQGSNEKLFF
clone size: few; V gene: TRBV29-1; D gene: .; J gene: TRBJ1-1; CDR3 DNA: TGCAGCGTTGAAGATGCCACTGAAGCTTTCTTT; CDR3 protein: CSVEDATEAFF
clone size: .; V gene: TRBV7-2; D gene: TRBD1; J gene: TRBJ1-6; CDR3 DNA: TGTGCCAGCAGCCGCCGACAGGGGTCTTACTCACCCCTCCACTTT; CDR3 protein: CASSRRQGSYSPLHF
clone size: .; V gene: TRBV5-6; D gene: .; J gene: TRBJ2-1; CDR3 DNA: TGTGCCAGCAGCGGGGGGACTGCATCGGATGAGCAGTTCTTC; CDR3 protein: CASSGGTASDEQFF
clone size: .; V gene: TRBV10-3; D gene: .; J gene: TRBJ2-1; CDR3 DNA: TGTGCCATCAGTGGAGATTTGGATACAATGACGCAGTTCTTC; CDR3 protein: CAISGDLDTMTQFF
clone size: .; V gene: TRBV4-1; D gene: .; J gene: TRBJ2-7; CDR3 DNA: TGCGCCAGCGCCCGTTTGGAGGGGGCCCACGAGCAGTACTTC; CDR3 protein: CASARLEGAHEQYF
clone size: .; V gene: TRBV7-9; D gene: TRBD2; J gene: TRBJ2-3; CDR3 DNA: TGTGCCAGCAGCTCCCTTGGCGGGAGGGCCTTCACCAATGAGGATACGCAGTATTTT; CDR3 protein: CASSSLGGRAFTNEDTQYF
clone size: .; V gene: TRBV10-3; D gene: TRBD2; J gene: TRBJ2-1; CDR3 DNA: TGTGCCATCAGTGAGTCGTGGACTAGCGGGGCCGATAAGACCAATGAGCAGTTCTTC; CDR3 protein: CAISESWTSGADKTNEQFF
clone size: .; V gene: TRBV3-1; D gene: TRBD2; J gene: TRBJ2-1; CDR3 DNA: TGTGCCAGCAGCCAAGATGTGTCTAGCGGGAGGGCCCATGAGCAGTTCTTC; CDR3 protein: CASSQDVSSGRAHEQFF
clone size: .; V gene: TRBV7-9; D gene: .; J gene: TRBJ2-2; CDR3 DNA: TGTGCCAGCAGCTCCCCCCGGGGGACCACGAACACCGGGGAGCTGTTTTTT; CDR3 protein: CASSSPRGTTNTGELFF
clone size: once; V gene: TRBV12-3/TRBV12-4; D gene: .; J gene: TRBJ2-1; CDR3 DNA: TGTGCCAGCAGTTTAGCGCGTGGGGCTAAATACTTC; CDR3 protein: CASSLARGAKYF
clone size: few; V gene: TRBV28; D gene: .; J gene: TRBJ2-5; CDR3 DNA: TGTGCCAGCAGTCCCCAGGACAGCCAAGAGACCCAGTACTTC; CDR3 protein: CASSPQDSQETQYF
clone size: .; V gene: TRBV19; D gene: TRBD1; J gene: TRBJ2-3; CDR3 DNA: TGTGCCAGTAGTCCGGGACAGGGGGCAACAGATACGCAGTATTTT; CDR3 protein: CASSPGQGATDTQYF
clone size: .; V gene: TRBV6-5; D gene: .; J gene: TRBJ2-7; CDR3 DNA: TGTGCCAGCAGTGAGGGACTTCCAACCTACGAGCAGTACTTC; CDR3 protein: CASSEGLPTYEQYF
clone size: .; V gene: TRBV6-5; D gene: TRBD2; J gene: TRBJ2-1; CDR3 DNA: TGTGCCAGCAGTTACGTCCTAGCGGGAAATGGGGACAATGAGCAGTTCTTC; CDR3 protein: CASSYVLAGNGDNEQFF
clone size: .; V gene: TRBV11-2; D gene: .; J gene: TRBJ2-3; CDR3 DNA: TGTGCCAGCAGCTTACCCCCTCGGAGGGACACAGATACGCAGTATTTT; CDR3 protein: CASSLPPRRDTDTQYF
clone size: few; V gene: TRBV6-2/TRBV6-3; D gene: TRBD2; J gene: TRBJ2-5; CDR3 DNA: TGTGCCAGCAGTTTAAAGCCCCCTTCGGGACTAGCACAAACCCCCCACCAAGGGACCCAGTACTTC; CDR3 protein: CASSLKPPSGLAQTPHQGTQYF
clone size: .; V gene: TRBV28; D gene: TRBD1; J gene: TRBJ2-2; CDR3 DNA: TGTGCCAGCATAGAAGGGGGCGGTTGCACCGGGGAGCTGTTTTTT; CDR3 protein: CASIEGGGCTGELFF
clone size: .; V gene: TRBV7-9; D gene: TRBD2; J gene: TRBJ2-1; CDR3 DNA: TGTGCCAGCAGCTCCTGGTGGACTAGCGCGGATGAGCAGTTCTTC; CDR3 protein: CASSSWWTSADEQFF
clone size: .; V gene: TRBV9; D gene: TRBD2; J gene: TRBJ2-5; CDR3 DNA: TGTGCCAACAGCGTAAACGGGGGGTCGTCGGAGACCCAGTACTTC; CDR3 protein: CANSVNGGSSETQYF
clone size: many; V gene: TRBV3-1; D gene: TRBD1; J gene: TRBJ2-2; CDR3 DNA: TGTGCCAGCAGCCTGGGACAGGGAGGAACCGGGGAGCTGTTTTTT; CDR3 protein: CASSLGQGGTGELFF
clone size: .; V gene: TRBV7-9; D gene: .; J gene: TRBJ2-5; CDR3 DNA: TGTGCCAGCAGGGGTGGTCTACGGCAAGAGACCCAGTACTTC; CDR3 protein: CASRGGLRQETQYF
clone size: few; V gene: TRBV12-3/TRBV12-4; D gene: .; J gene: TRBJ1-3; CDR3 DNA: TGTGCCAGCAGTACAGGCAGACAGGCCCTAGGAAACACCATATATTTT; CDR3 protein: CASSTGRQALGNTIYF
clone size: .; V gene: TRBV6-2/TRBV6-3; D gene: .; J gene: TRBJ2-7; CDR3 DNA: TGTGCCAGCAAGGACCAGGGGAATCTGGACGAGCAGTACTTC; CDR3 protein: CASKDQGNLDEQYF
clone size: few; V gene: TRBV6-1; D gene: TRBD1; J gene: TRBJ1-5; CDR3 DNA: TGTGCCGGCCGGGACAGGGGGCCGGGCAATCAGCCCCAGCATTTT; CDR3 protein: CAGRDRGPGNQPQHF
clone size: few; V gene: TRBV12-3/TRBV12-4; D gene: TRBD1; J gene: TRBJ1-2; CDR3 DNA: TGTGCCAGCAGACCGAATCAGGGGGCGCTTGGCTACACCTTC; CDR3 protein: CASRPNQGALGYTF
clone size: few; V gene: TRBV12-5; D gene: .; J gene: TRBJ1-4; CDR3 DNA: TGTGCTAGTGGTGGACCCTCTTTGACCTTTGAAAAACTGTTTTTT; CDR3 protein: CASGGPSLTFEKLFF
clone size: few; V gene: TRBV7-9; D gene: .; J gene: TRBJ2-7; CDR3 DNA: TGTGCCAGCAGCCTAACCCTAAGAGACGAGCAGTACTTC; CDR3 protein: CASSLTLRDEQYF
clone size: .; V gene: TRBV6-5; D gene: .; J gene: TRBJ2-3; CDR3 DNA: TGTGCCAGCAGTTACTCGAAACCGAGGGCAGGGGAGGTCCCAGATACGCAGTATTTT; CDR3 protein: CASSYSKPRAGEVPDTQYF
clone size: many; V gene: TRBV29-1; D gene: .; J gene: TRBJ2-7; CDR3 DNA: TGCAGTGTGCTTAGGGGCTACGAGCAGTACTTC; CDR3 protein: CSVLRGYEQYF
clone size: .; V gene: TRBV27; D gene: TRBD1; J gene: TRBJ1-1; CDR3 DNA: TGTGCCAGTGGGACAGGGTGGGCCACTGAAGCTTTCTTT; CDR3 protein: CASGTGWATEAFF
clone size: .; V gene: TRBV29-1; D gene: .; J gene: TRBJ2-3; CDR3 DNA: TGCAGCGTTGAAGATCTCGGGGGCACGGATACGCAGTATTTT; CDR3 protein: CSVEDLGGTDTQYF
clone size: .; V gene: TRBV27; D gene: .; J gene: TRBJ1-2; CDR3 DNA: TGTGCCAGCAGTTTCAACGTTTTCTATGGCTACACCTTC; CDR3 protein: CASSFNVFYGYTF
clone size: few; V gene: TRBV4-3; D gene: TRBD2; J gene: TRBJ2-2; CDR3 DNA: TGCGCCAGCAGCCAATTCCAAGCGGGGGCCCTCCCCACCGGGGAGCTGTTTTTT; CDR3 protein: CASSQFQAGALPTGELFF
clone size: .; V gene: TRBV9; D gene: TRBD1; J gene: TRBJ2-1; CDR3 DNA: TGTGCCAGCAGCCCCGGGGAGGACAGGGAGTGGAGTGAGCAGTTCTTC; CDR3 protein: CASSPGEDREWSEQFF
clone size: .; V gene: TRBV5-6; D gene: .; J gene: TRBJ2-7; CDR3 DNA: TGTGCCAGCAGCTTTTTCCGAGGTGGCCGCGAGCAGTACTTC; CDR3 protein: CASSFFRGGREQYF
clone size: few; V gene: TRBV29-1; D gene: TRBD1; J gene: TRBJ2-7; CDR3 DNA: TGCAGCGTGCCCGGGACAGGGGGCATTTACGAGCAGTACTTC; CDR3 protein: CSVPGTGGIYEQYF
clone size: .; V gene: TRBV18; D gene: .; J gene: TRBJ2-7; CDR3 DNA: TGTGCCAGCTCACCCGCTTCCGGGCTCAGCGAGCAGTACTTC; CDR3 protein: CASSPASGLSEQYF
clone size: .; V gene: TRBV6-1; D gene: .; J gene: TRBJ2-7; CDR3 DNA: TGTGCCAGCAGTGAACGGTGGCAGGGGTACGAGCAGTACTTC; CDR3 protein: CASSERWQGYEQYF
clone size: .; V gene: TRBV6-6; D gene: .; J gene: TRBJ2-5; CDR3 DNA: TGTGCCAGCTTTAGGGGTAGCCGAGAGACCCAGTACTTC; CDR3 protein: CASFRGSRETQYF
clone size: few; V gene: TRBV20-1; D gene: .; J gene: TRBJ2-7; CDR3 DNA: TGCAGTGCTAGCCGCGGCCGCGCCTACGAGCAGTACTTC; CDR3 protein: CSASRGRAYEQYF
clone size: .; V gene: TRBV7-8; D gene: .; J gene: TRBJ2-5; CDR3 DNA: TGTGCCAGCAGCTTAGGCGACAGGTCCCAAGAGACCCAGTACTTC; CDR3 protein: CASSLGDRSQETQYF
clone size: many; V gene: TRBV5-5; D gene: .; J gene: TRBJ2-4; CDR3 DNA: TGTGCCAGCAGCTTGGGACTAGAAAACATTCAGTACTTC; CDR3 protein: CASSLGLENIQYF
clone size: few; V gene: TRBV11-2; D gene: .; J gene: TRBJ1-1; CDR3 DNA: TGTGCCAGCAGCTTAGACGCAGGGCCCGAAGCTTTCTTT; CDR3 protein: CASSLDAGPEAFF
clone size: .; V gene: TRBV15; D gene: TRBD1; J gene: TRBJ1-1; CDR3 DNA: TGTGCCACCAGCAGAGGTAGGGGGACAGGTCGGTTGGAGACTGAAGCTTTCTTT; CDR3 protein: CATSRGRGTGRLETEAFF
clone size: .; V gene: TRBV6-2/TRBV6-3; D gene: .; J gene: TRBJ2-2; CDR3 DNA: TGTGCCAGCAGTTACTTAGACACTTACACCGGGGAGCTGTTTTTT; CDR3 protein: CASSYLDTYTGELFF
clone size: .; V gene: TRBV29-1; D gene: .; J gene: TRBJ2-1; CDR3 DNA: TGCAGCGTTGAATTTACAGTTTTGGAGCAGTTCTTC; CDR3 protein: CSVEFTVLEQFF
clone size: .; V gene: TRBV2; D gene: .; J gene: TRBJ2-1; CDR3 DNA: TGTGCCAGCAGTGAACCAGAAGGTAGCTCCTACAATGAGCAGTTCTTC; CDR3 protein: CASSEPEGSSYNEQFF
clone size: .; V gene: TRBV6-1; D gene: .; J gene: TRBJ2-5; CDR3 DNA: TGTGCCAGCAGTGTCTTCACCAGGGGTGCGGAGACCCAGTACTTC; CDR3 protein: CASSVFTRGAETQYF
clone size: .; V gene: TRBV7-3; D gene: .; J gene: TRBJ1-1; CDR3 DNA: TGTGCCAGCAGCTTAACGGGGATGGGTTCTAACACTGAAGCTTTCTTT; CDR3 protein: CASSLTGMGSNTEAFF
clone size: .; V gene: TRBV12-3/TRBV12-4; D gene: .; J gene: TRBJ1-5; CDR3 DNA: TGTGCCAGCAGTTTGGCTCGTAGGCTTGGGGATCAGCCCCAGCATTTT; CDR3 protein: CASSLARRLGDQPQHF